The 11 T cell receptor beta chains presented below share a single source sample, sequenced in a study of CD8 T cells in ankylosing spondylitis (dated by TCRdb to 2017 to 2019). Libraries were constructed by 5' RACE. The listed sequencing device is Illumina HiSeq 2500. In-frame beta chains were kept once TCRdb had trimmed the public reads at Q25 with fastp and called clones with MiXCR. Identical CDR3 protein sequences are pooled into one entry, listed with their most common genes and DNA. The sample table records under 300,000 distinct CDR3 sequences; roughly 10% of these occur just once. Together, the top ten hold 2% to 3% of the sample. Sequencing used blood, either unsorted or a sorted T cell fraction (not recorded which). Receptors originate from a male donor with ankylosing spondylitis or in good health (not recorded which).

This clonotype was picked up many times. The chain recombines TRBV20-1 with TRBJ2-1; D may be TRBD2 (6 bases). Deletions cut 3 bases from V and 6 bases from J, with 15 bases between. CDR1 is DFQATT and CDR2 is SNEGSKA in the germline V gene (reference sequence). This CDR3 comprises 14 residues. The CDR3 sequence is CSARNFLGGNEQFF. The CDR3 DNA sequence: TGCAGTGCTAGGAACTTCCTGGGGGGCAATGAGCAGTTCTTC.

This clonotype showed up many times. The rearrangement links TRBV7-9 to TRBJ2-7, with D tentatively TRBD2 (7 bases). Trimming pared 4 bases from V and 4 bases from J, leaving 20 bases between. CDR3 size: 16 residues. Germline loops: CDR1 SEHNR, CDR2 FQNEAQ (reference sequence). This chain's CDR3 is CASSSDRRGGRYEQYF. CDR3 nucleotide sequence: TGTGCCAGCAGCTCCGATCGGAGGGGGGGACGGTACGAGCAGTACTTC.

There are many counts of this clonotype. V usage is TRBV2 and J usage is TRBJ1-5, with a tentative D call TRBD1 (5 bases). The CDR3 has 13 amino acids. Germline CDR1 and CDR2: SNHLY and FYNNEI. Trimming removed 4 bases from V and 7 bases from J, with 11 bases in between. The DNA of the CDR3 is TGTGCCAGCAGTGTGGGGACCCTCCAGCCCCAGCATTTT. Translation gives CASSVGTLQPQHF. The complete variable domain, with remaining parts taken from reference TRBV2 and TRBJ1-5, reads EPEVTQTPSHQVTQMGQEVILRCVPISNHLYFYWYRQILGQKVEFLVSFYNNEISEKSEIFDDQFSVERPDGSNFTLKIRSTKLEDSAMYFCASSVGTLQPQHFGDGTRLSIL.

This clonotype showed up many times. The chain combines TRBV7-7 with TRBJ1-3; possible D gene TRBD1, 5 bases. V dropped 2 bases and J dropped 8 bases, with 10 bases sitting between them. Germline CDR1 reads SSHAT; CDR2 reads FNYEAQ (reference sequence). The CDR3 is 13 residues long. The CDR3 loop is CASSLQGGDTIYF. CDR3 in DNA: TGTGCCAGCAGCTTACAGGGTGGGGACACCATATATTTT. The whole variable domain, remainder taken from reference TRBV7-7 and TRBJ1-3, is GAGVSQSPRYKVTKRGQDVTLRCDPISSHATLYWYQQALGQGPEFLTYFNYEAQPDKSGLPSDRFSAERPEGSISTLTIQRTEQRDSAMYRCASSLQGGDTIYFGEGSWLTVV.

Many counts were recorded for this clonotype. The chain has TRBV7-2 and TRBJ1-2, with D maybe TRBD1 (5 bases). The CDR3 runs to 13 residues. Between the trimmed V and J ends, which lost 1 base and 8 bases, there was a span of 11 bases. CDR1 and CDR2 (germline): SGHTA, FQGNSA. CDR3 bases: TGTGCCAGCAGCTTAGTGGGGGTAAACGGCTACACCTTC. This gives the protein CASSLVGVNGYTF.

There are many counts of this clonotype. This sequence joins TRBV6-1 and TRBJ2-2; no definite D call. CDR3 length: 12 residues. Trimming left V 8 bases short and J 5 bases short, with 9 bases between. Germline values: CDR1 MNHNS, CDR2 SASEGT. In nucleotides, the CDR3 is TGTGCCAGCCTATTGTTGACCGGGGAGCTGTTTTTT. Amino acids: CASLLLTGELFF.

This clonotype has at least ten counts. The chain carries TRBV5-1 and TRBJ1-5; D remains unclear. There are 16 residues in the CDR3. Germline CDR1 is SGHRS and CDR2 is YFSETQ. Trimming left V 0 bases short and J 2 bases short, with 12 bases between. The CDR3 here is CASSLGPLVGNQPQHF. The CDR3 bases are TGCGCCAGCAGCTTGGGTCCCTTGGTGGGCAATCAGCCCCAGCATTTT.

The V and J genes are TRBV19 and TRBJ2-3, with 13 nucleotides matching TRBD2. This CDR3 region has 16 residues. With V trimmed by 5 bases and J by 6 bases, 8 bases remained unmatched. Germline V gene sequence: CDR1 LNHDA, CDR2 SQIVND (reference sequence). The CDR3 DNA reads as TGTGCCAGTAGTTCCGGACTAGCGGGGGATCGCGATACGCAGTATTTT. Its translation: CASSSGLAGDRDTQYF.

About this clonotype: A junction end diverges from the germline sequence, so it may reflect a read error. The rearrangement uses TRBV7-6 and TRBJ2-1, with D tentatively TRBD2 (6 bases). This CDR3 has 17 residues. The germline gives CDR1 SGHVS, CDR2 FNYEAQ. The CDR3 spells CASSLSPAGSSYNVQFF. The CDR3 DNA follows: TGTGCCAGCAGCTTAAGCCCAGCGGGCAGCTCCTACAATGTGCAGTTCTTC.

This clonotype has more than one count but fewer than ten. This rearrangement joins TRBV11-1 to TRBJ2-2; 8 bases line up with TRBD2. The CDR3 totals 19 residues. The V gene's germline CDR1 is SGHAT and CDR2 FQDESV (reference sequence). J lost 5 bases, V lost 7 bases, and 21 bases had no gene match. CDR3 sequence (DNA): TGTGCCAGCACCAACCCGGGGGGGCCTAATGGTTTCGCTACCGGGGAGCTGTTTTTT. This codes for CASTNPGGPNGFATGELFF.

This chain uses TRBV2 with TRBJ1-5; D is unresolved. The CDR3 contains 15 residues. V lost 3 bases and J lost 0, with 9 bases in between. Germline lookup yields CDR1 SNHLY and CDR2 FYNNEI. The CDR3: CASSDKTHSNQPQHF. CDR3 bases: TGTGCCAGCAGTGATAAGACACATAGCAATCAGCCCCAGCATTTT. The complete variable domain, with remaining parts taken from reference TRBV2 and TRBJ1-5, reads EPEVTQTPSHQVTQMGQEVILRCVPISNHLYFYWYRQILGQKVEFLVSFYNNEISEKSEIFDDQFSVERPDGSNFTLKIRSTKLEDSAMYFCASSDKTHSNQPQHFGDGTRLSIL.